Presented here are 12 T cell receptor beta chains from one specimen sequenced in a study of blood T cell repertoires in COVID-19. Method: immunoSEQ multiplex PCR; TCRdb's copy keeps in-frame clones and lacks some. The table lists some 150,000 clones, roughly 80% of them singletons. Sequencing was carried out using peripheral blood. Every receptor here comes from a man aged 55 to 69 with acute or convalescent COVID-19.

The chain employs TRBV19 and TRBJ1-4; D ambiguous. Trimming removed 1 base from V and 0 bases from J, with 6 bases in between. The length of the CDR3 is 15 residues. In germline, CDR1 is LNHDA, CDR2 SQIVND (reference sequence). The CDR3 nucleotides read TGTGCCAGTAGTATAGCGCGGACAACTAATGAAAAACTGTTTTTT. Translating it yields CASSIARTTNEKLFF. The full variable domain, in which reference TRBV19 and TRBJ1-4 provide the parts outside the CDR3, is DGGITQSPKYLFRKEGQNVTLSCEQNLNHDAMYWYRQDPGQGLRLIYYSQIVNDFQKGDIAEGYSVSREKKESFPLTVTSAQKNPTAFYLCASSIARTTNEKLFFGSGTQLSVL.

The V gene is TRBV28, the J gene TRBJ1-2; 8 nucleotides line up with TRBD1. The CDR3 covers 14 residues. Per germline, CDR1 MDHEN and CDR2 SYDVKM. V lost 5 bases, J lost 2 bases, and 4 bases stayed unmatched. The CDR3 loop reads CASSQGAGNYGYTF. The CDR3 coding sequence is TGTGCCAGCAGTCAGGGGGCAGGAAACTATGGCTACACCTTC.

This chain joins TRBV6-5 and TRBJ1-6; D call uncertain. CDR1 is MNHEY and CDR2 is SVGAGI in the germline V gene. The V and J ends lost 2 bases and 10 bases respectively, with 15 bases between them. CDR3 length: 15 amino acids. CDR3 in DNA: TGTGCCAGCAGTTACCAGGTGCTGGGCGGGTCACCCCTCCACTTT. Translated: CASSYQVLGGSPLHF.

On this clone itself: This sample includes further DNA sequences coding for the same CDR3. The chain joins TRBV29-1 to TRBJ1-2; no definite D call. This CDR3 contains 13 residues. Trimming left V 4 bases short and J 2 bases short, with 11 bases between. Germline CDR1 is SQVTM and CDR2 is ANQGSEA. CDR3 loop: CSVGEGPNYGYTF. In nucleotides, the CDR3 is TGCAGCGTTGGGGAGGGTCCGAACTATGGCTACACCTTC.

The genes are TRBV19 and TRBJ1-5; weak D call: TRBD1 (5 bases). This CDR3 spans 13 amino acids. Germline V gene sequence: CDR1 LNHDA, CDR2 SQIVND (reference sequence). The V and J ends lost 9 bases and 3 bases respectively, with 12 bases between them. DNA for the CDR3: TGTGCCAGCCACGACAGTCTCAATCAGCCCCAGCATTTT. The encoded protein is CASHDSLNQPQHF.

The chain employs TRBV24-1 and TRBJ1-2; 10 bases agree with TRBD1. The CDR3 runs 16 residues. The ends lost 5 bases at V and 5 bases at J; junction bases unmatched: 10. Germline values: CDR1 KGHDR, CDR2 SFDVKD. This CDR3 is CATSVLTGGAKYGYTF. The CDR3 DNA reads as TGTGCCACCAGTGTTCTGACAGGGGGCGCAAAGTATGGCTACACCTTC.

The CDR3 spells CASSRREGYTEAFF. CDR3 nucleotide sequence: TGTGCCAGCTCCCGTAGGGAGGGGTACACTGAAGCTTTCTTT. The V gene is TRBV9, the J gene TRBJ1-1; possibly TRBD1 for D (5 bases). Between the trimmed V and J ends, which lost 7 bases and 3 bases, there was a span of 16 bases. CDR3 length equals 14 residues. Per the germline V gene, CDR1 is SGDLS and CDR2 is YYNGEE.

The J gene is TRBJ1-6, the V gene TRBV9; D remains unclear. V was pared by 0 bases and J by 8 bases, with 6 bases between. Germline-derived CDR1 and CDR2 are SGDLS and YYNGEE. The CDR3 totals 13 residues. CDR3 residues: CASSVGPDSPLHF. The CDR3 coding sequence is TGTGCCAGCAGCGTAGGCCCAGATTCACCCCTCCACTTT.

V is TRBV5-3 and J is TRBJ1-1; D is unclear. TRBV5-3 is an open reading frame, and its role is uncertain. The CDR3 sequence is 15 residues long. Trimming removed 2 bases from V and 1 base from J, with 12 bases in between. The CDR3 DNA reads as TGTGCCAGAAGCTTATCCAGCGGCGGGAACACTGAAGCTTTCTTT. Translating gives CARSLSSGGNTEAFF.

V usage is TRBV28 and J usage is TRBJ1-4, with 7 bases lining up with TRBD1. CDR3 length: 15 residues. Germline V gene data show CDR1 as MDHEN and CDR2 as SYDVKM. With V trimmed by 4 bases and J by 4 bases, 6 bases remained unmatched. Here the CDR3 DNA reads TGTGCCAGCAGTTCCAGGGGGTCGGGTAATGAAAAACTGTTTTTT. Its translation: CASSSRGSGNEKLFF.

V is TRBV5-4 and J is TRBJ2-7; 10 bases are a match to TRBD1. CDR1 is SGHNT and CDR2 is YYREEE in the germline V gene (reference sequence). The CDR3 covers 14 residues. V was pared by 4 bases and J by 3 bases, with 4 bases of the junction left unmatched. The CDR3 loop reads CASSAGQGGYEQYF. DNA of the CDR3: TGTGCCAGCAGCGCTGGACAGGGGGGCTACGAGCAGTACTTC.

The chain couples TRBV7-3 to TRBJ2-6; 7 bases match TRBD1. Germline lookup yields CDR1 SGHTA and CDR2 FQGTGA. The V segment lost 1 base and the J segment 2 bases; nucleotides outside the gene matches: 2. There are 16 residues in the CDR3. CDR3 loop: CASSLRQGAGANVLTF. CDR3 nucleotides: TGTGCCAGCAGCTTAAGGCAGGGGGCTGGGGCCAACGTCCTGACTTTC.